The clone carrying this T cell receptor (beta chain) was seen repeatedly, ten times or more. Its specificity is not known. These data are taken from a study of blood T cells in healthy people across ages. Notes on the study in general: It was the long-lived donors that had more naive CD4+ cells and higher diversity than aged donors. Estimated diversity across one million T cells was deemed an underestimate.

Primers used in a second PCR of about 7 to 12 cycles were a sample-barcoded 5' primer and a J-beta primer mix. Individual samples furnished no less than 3 million CDR3-containing paired-end reads apiece. TCRdb recomputed calls from the 5' RACE reads with MiXCR, one row per CDR3 protein. The repertoire holds hundreds of thousands of distinct CDR3 sequences, with around 31% as singletons. This CDR3 has 14 amino acids. V shed 4 bases and J shed 1 base, with 9 bases lying between them. CDR1 and CDR2 (germline): SGHTA, FQGTGA. The TCR sequence derives from a woman older than 75 in good health. The chain joins TRBV7-3 to TRBJ2-3; TRBD1 is a possible D gene (5 bases). The sample consisted of blood. CDR3 DNA: TGTGCCAGCAGCTCCGCAGGGCGCACAGATACGCAGTATTTT. Translating gives CASSSAGRTDTQYF.